This entry concerns a single TCR beta chain. Its matching antigen is unknown. Baseline was the first blood sampling point, followed by cycle 4 day 1 and cycle 7 day 1. Sequencing was performed with immunoSEQ multiplex PCR; in TCRdb, only in-frame clones are kept and a portion is missing. The profile shows about 70,000 clones, 75% to 90% of them singletons. With 4 bases removed from V and 5 bases from J, the gap between germline ends came to 12 bases. The CDR3 length is 14 residues. Germline loops: CDR1 MNHNS, CDR2 SASEGT. This entry belongs to a study of OX40 agonist ivuxolimab in advanced cancers. About the study: Of the participants, around 39% had some prior anti-PD-1, anti-PD-L1 or anti-CTLA-4 therapy, which was allowed. Overall study results and limits: Antigen specificity remained undetermined for the expanded peripheral T cells. In the 0.1 to 3.0 mg/kg range, CD4+ and CD8+ blood T cells had expanded clonally by week 6.

This chain joins TRBV6-1 and TRBJ2-1, with a tentative D call TRBD2 (5 bases). The specimen comprised CD4+ or CD8+ T cells sorted from blood, sampled in a trial of the OX40 agonist ivuxolimab. The receptor's source is an adult with an advanced solid tumor such as melanoma, head and neck, liver or kidney cancer. In DNA form, the CDR3 reads TGTGCCAGCAGTGTTGGACTGGTGAACAATGAGCAGTTCTTC. It codes for CASSVGLVNNEQFF.